The rows below give T cell receptor beta chains drawn from one sample of a study of T cells after yellow fever vaccination. MiXCR, applied by TCRdb to the 5' RACE reads, yields one record per CDR3 protein. The sample has some 560,000 distinct CDR3 sequences, roughly a sixth seen once. Specimen: PBMCs, collected 5 days after the first yellow fever vaccination. The receptor set was obtained from a man between 18 and 35 years old who received the YFV17D yellow fever vaccine. Both conserved end residues are part of each CDR3. D genes are given only for firm matches. Not all rows give a size; the values are once, few, many and, for expanded clones, a class.

J gene: TRBJ1-3
D gene: -
clone size: few
V gene: TRBV9
CDR3 DNA: TGTGCCAGCAGCGTAGGAGGGAAAACGAACACCATATATTTT
CDR3 protein: CASSVGGKTNTIYF

J gene: TRBJ2-2
D gene: -
clone size: -
V gene: TRBV7-2
CDR3 DNA: TGTGCCAGCAGCCCCCGCAGCGCGAACACCGGGGAGCTGTTTTTT
CDR3 protein: CASSPRSANTGELFF

J gene: TRBJ1-1
D gene: -
clone size: few
V gene: TRBV7-9
CDR3 DNA: TGTGCCAGCAGCCCCCCCTCAATGAACACTGAAGCTTTCTTT
CDR3 protein: CASSPPSMNTEAFF

J gene: TRBJ2-7
D gene: -
clone size: few
V gene: TRBV5-1
CDR3 DNA: TGCGCCAGCAGCGCGGACAGATACTCCTACGAGCAGTACTTC
CDR3 protein: CASSADRYSYEQYF

J gene: TRBJ2-5
D gene: -
clone size: -
V gene: TRBV5-6
CDR3 DNA: TGTGCCAGCAGCTTAGGAGCCCTGGACACTGAGACCCAGTACTTC
CDR3 protein: CASSLGALDTETQYF

J gene: TRBJ1-5
D gene: -
clone size: -
V gene: TRBV7-2
CDR3 DNA: TGTGCCAGCAGCTGGGTAGGGCAGCCCCAGCATTTT
CDR3 protein: CASSWVGQPQHF

J gene: TRBJ1-2
D gene: -
clone size: -
V gene: TRBV12-3/TRBV12-4
CDR3 DNA: TGTGCCAGCAGTCGTCGGGGGGGCTATGGCTACACCTTC
CDR3 protein: CASSRRGGYGYTF

J gene: TRBJ2-3
D gene: TRBD1
clone size: -
V gene: TRBV30
CDR3 DNA: TGTGCCTGGAGCCGCCGGGACAGGGGGCACACAGATACGCAGTATTTT
CDR3 protein: CAWSRRDRGHTDTQYF

J gene: TRBJ1-1
D gene: TRBD1
clone size: -
V gene: TRBV2
CDR3 DNA: TGTGCCAGCAAGCCCAGTGGACAGGAAAACACTGAAGCTTTCTTT
CDR3 protein: CASKPSGQENTEAFF

J gene: TRBJ1-5
D gene: -
clone size: -
V gene: TRBV20-1
CDR3 DNA: TGCAGTGTAGTGGGTAATTTGGATCAGCCCCAGCATTTT
CDR3 protein: CSVVGNLDQPQHF

J gene: TRBJ2-2
D gene: -
clone size: -
V gene: TRBV9
CDR3 DNA: TGTGCCAGCAGCGAGGACGGCCGGAGGAACACCGGGGAGCTGTTTTTT
CDR3 protein: CASSEDGRRNTGELFF

J gene: TRBJ2-3
D gene: -
clone size: -
V gene: TRBV4-3
CDR3 DNA: TGCGCCAGCAGCCGAGGTAGTGACAGAAAGACAGATACGCAGTATTTT
CDR3 protein: CASSRGSDRKTDTQYF

J gene: TRBJ2-5
D gene: -
clone size: few
V gene: TRBV5-6
CDR3 DNA: TGTGCCAGCAGCTTGGCCGGCAGGGGAGTCGAGACCCAGTACTTC
CDR3 protein: CASSLAGRGVETQYF

J gene: TRBJ2-7
D gene: -
clone size: -
V gene: TRBV6-1
CDR3 DNA: TGTGCCAGCAGTCGTGACGGCGACGAGCAGTACTTC
CDR3 protein: CASSRDGDEQYF

J gene: TRBJ2-5
D gene: TRBD2
clone size: many
V gene: TRBV5-1
CDR3 DNA: TGTGCCAGCAGCTTAGTAAGCGGGGGGGAGACCCAGTACTTC
CDR3 protein: CASSLVSGGETQYF

J gene: TRBJ2-1
D gene: TRBD1
clone size: few
V gene: TRBV6-1
CDR3 DNA: TGTGCCAGCAGCCGGGACAGGGGGCTATTGAAGGTCTTC
CDR3 protein: CASSRDRGLLKVF

J gene: TRBJ1-6
D gene: TRBD1
clone size: -
V gene: TRBV4-2
CDR3 DNA: TGTGCCAGCAGCCTTCTGACAGGGGGCAAATCCTATAATTCACCCCTCCACTTT
CDR3 protein: CASSLLTGGKSYNSPLHF

J gene: TRBJ1-5
D gene: TRBD1
clone size: many
V gene: TRBV3-1
CDR3 DNA: TGTGCCAGCAGCCCAGGACAGGGTCATCGTCAGCCCCAGCATTTT
CDR3 protein: CASSPGQGHRQPQHF

J gene: TRBJ2-3
D gene: -
clone size: -
V gene: TRBV5-6
CDR3 DNA: TGTGCCAGCAGCTCCCGAGGGGGTTTCGCCTCGTTACGCGGCACAGATACGCAGTATTTT
CDR3 protein: CASSSRGGFASLRGTDTQYF

J gene: TRBJ2-2
D gene: -
clone size: -
V gene: TRBV19
CDR3 DNA: TGTGCCACAAGGGAAAGGGGTAACACCGGGGAGCTGTTTTTT
CDR3 protein: CATRERGNTGELFF

J gene: TRBJ2-1
D gene: -
clone size: few
V gene: TRBV6-2/TRBV6-3
CDR3 DNA: TGTGCCAGCGTACGAGCGGGCCCATACAATGAGCAGTTCTTC
CDR3 protein: CASVRAGPYNEQFF

J gene: TRBJ2-5
D gene: -
clone size: -
V gene: TRBV4-3
CDR3 DNA: TGCGCCAGCAGCTCGCGACGTTTCCAAGAGACCCAGTACTTC
CDR3 protein: CASSSRRFQETQYF

J gene: TRBJ2-1
D gene: -
clone size: many
V gene: TRBV7-7
CDR3 DNA: TGTGCTAGCAGCTCTGGACAGACCAGCAATGAGCAGTTCTTC
CDR3 protein: CASSSGQTSNEQFF

J gene: TRBJ1-4
D gene: TRBD1
clone size: -
V gene: TRBV3-1
CDR3 DNA: TGTGCCAGCAGCTTAAACAGGGGGATCGAAAAACTGTTTTTT
CDR3 protein: CASSLNRGIEKLFF

J gene: TRBJ2-1
D gene: TRBD1
clone size: few
V gene: TRBV28
CDR3 DNA: TGTGCCAGCAGTCCATCGGGACAGGGGGCTAATGAGCAGTTCTTC
CDR3 protein: CASSPSGQGANEQFF

J gene: TRBJ2-1
D gene: TRBD2
clone size: few
V gene: TRBV7-2
CDR3 DNA: TGTGCCAGCAGCTTAGGGCTAGCGGGGGAGGCCTACAATGAGCAGTTCTTC
CDR3 protein: CASSLGLAGEAYNEQFF

J gene: TRBJ2-3
D gene: -
clone size: few
V gene: TRBV4-3
CDR3 DNA: TGCGCCAGCTCCCCCGCGGGGGCGCCAGATACGCAGTATTTT
CDR3 protein: CASSPAGAPDTQYF

J gene: TRBJ2-3
D gene: TRBD1
clone size: -
V gene: TRBV29-1
CDR3 DNA: TGCAGCCAAAGATGGGGACAGGGGTTCCCAGATACGCAGTATTTT
CDR3 protein: CSQRWGQGFPDTQYF

J gene: TRBJ2-1
D gene: -
clone size: -
V gene: TRBV7-2
CDR3 DNA: TGTGCCAGCAGTAAAGCGGCCTTTGAGCAGTTCTTC
CDR3 protein: CASSKAAFEQFF

J gene: TRBJ1-1
D gene: TRBD1
clone size: -
V gene: TRBV5-5
CDR3 DNA: TGTGCCAGCAGCTCCCGAGCAGGGGGATGGGTGAACACTGAAGCTTTCTTT
CDR3 protein: CASSSRAGGWVNTEAFF

J gene: TRBJ2-4
D gene: -
clone size: -
V gene: TRBV7-2
CDR3 DNA: TGTGCCAGCAGCTTAGGTGGACGAGCCAAAAACATTCAGTACTTC
CDR3 protein: CASSLGGRAKNIQYF

J gene: TRBJ1-5
D gene: TRBD1
clone size: few
V gene: TRBV4-2
CDR3 DNA: TGTGCCAGCAGCTTGGGACAGGGCTATCAGCCCCAGCATTTT
CDR3 protein: CASSLGQGYQPQHF

J gene: TRBJ2-7
D gene: -
clone size: -
V gene: TRBV5-1
CDR3 DNA: TGCGCCAGCAGCTTGGGACAGGTTCAGCACGAGCAGTACTTC
CDR3 protein: CASSLGQVQHEQYF

J gene: TRBJ2-7
D gene: -
clone size: few
V gene: TRBV11-2
CDR3 DNA: TGTGCCAGCAGCCAACACGGCTACGAGCAGTACTTC
CDR3 protein: CASSQHGYEQYF

J gene: TRBJ2-1
D gene: TRBD2
clone size: few
V gene: TRBV3-1
CDR3 DNA: TGTGCCAGCAGCCCCACCGGACTAGCGGGGGGAAGCTACAATGAGCAGTTCTTC
CDR3 protein: CASSPTGLAGGSYNEQFF

J gene: TRBJ1-1
D gene: -
clone size: -
V gene: TRBV6-2/TRBV6-3
CDR3 DNA: TGTGCCAGCAGCTCTACGCAGGGCGACACTGAAGCTTTCTTT
CDR3 protein: CASSSTQGDTEAFF

J gene: TRBJ2-3
D gene: -
clone size: -
V gene: TRBV12-3/TRBV12-4
CDR3 DNA: TGTGCCAGCAGTAGGGTCAGCGCAGATACGCAGTATTTT
CDR3 protein: CASSRVSADTQYF

J gene: TRBJ2-3
D gene: -
clone size: -
V gene: TRBV20-1
CDR3 DNA: TGCAGTGCCCCGACCCCGGACAGCTACACAGATACGCAGTATTTT
CDR3 protein: CSAPTPDSYTDTQYF

J gene: TRBJ2-1
D gene: -
clone size: many
V gene: TRBV2
CDR3 DNA: TGTGCCAGCCGCCTATGGGGGGAGGACAATGAGCAGTTCTTC
CDR3 protein: CASRLWGEDNEQFF

J gene: TRBJ2-3
D gene: TRBD2
clone size: few
V gene: TRBV7-8
CDR3 DNA: TGTGCCAGCAGCCCCTTACTAGCGGGGGGCACAGATACGCAGTATTTT
CDR3 protein: CASSPLLAGGTDTQYF

J gene: TRBJ1-2
D gene: -
clone size: few
V gene: TRBV27
CDR3 DNA: TGTGCCAGCAGTTTACTTGGGGGCGCGCACTATGGCTACACCTTC
CDR3 protein: CASSLLGGAHYGYTF

J gene: TRBJ1-4
D gene: -
clone size: few
V gene: TRBV20-1
CDR3 DNA: TGCAGTGCTAGAGATCTCCAGGGGTCTAATGAAAAACTGTTTTTT
CDR3 protein: CSARDLQGSNEKLFF

J gene: TRBJ2-3
D gene: TRBD2
clone size: -
V gene: TRBV4-1
CDR3 DNA: TGCGCCAGCAGCCAAGGCCTGCTAGCGGGGGCAGATACGCAGTATTTT
CDR3 protein: CASSQGLLAGADTQYF

J gene: TRBJ2-2
D gene: -
clone size: few
V gene: TRBV24-1
CDR3 DNA: TGTGCCACCAGTGATATATACAGGGCGGGCACCGGGGAGCTGTTTTTT
CDR3 protein: CATSDIYRAGTGELFF

J gene: TRBJ1-2
D gene: -
clone size: few
V gene: TRBV12-3/TRBV12-4
CDR3 DNA: TGTGCCAGCAGTTTAGGGGCAGACCTCTATGGCTACACCTTC
CDR3 protein: CASSLGADLYGYTF

J gene: TRBJ1-6
D gene: TRBD1
clone size: many
V gene: TRBV5-1
CDR3 DNA: TGCGCCAGCAGCCGAGGTGGGGGACAGGGGTCGGCACCCCTCCACTTT
CDR3 protein: CASSRGGGQGSAPLHF

J gene: TRBJ1-6
D gene: -
clone size: -
V gene: TRBV20-1
CDR3 DNA: TGCAGCCAAACGTCAGGGGCGGGGTCACCCCTCCACTTT
CDR3 protein: CSQTSGAGSPLHF

J gene: TRBJ1-1
D gene: TRBD1
clone size: -
V gene: TRBV6-1
CDR3 DNA: TGTGCCAGCAGGCAGGACAGGGGGCGTAGGAGCACTGAAGCTTTCTTT
CDR3 protein: CASRQDRGRRSTEAFF

J gene: TRBJ2-5
D gene: TRBD1
clone size: -
V gene: TRBV24-1
CDR3 DNA: TGTGCCACCAGTCCCGGGACAGGGTCCCTGAGGAGAGAGACCCAGTACTTC
CDR3 protein: CATSPGTGSLRRETQYF

J gene: TRBJ2-3
D gene: -
clone size: -
V gene: TRBV12-3/TRBV12-4
CDR3 DNA: TGTGCCAGCAGTTTTCAGGGGATCACAGATACGCAGTATTTT
CDR3 protein: CASSFQGITDTQYF

J gene: TRBJ1-3
D gene: -
clone size: -
V gene: TRBV7-2
CDR3 DNA: TGTGCCAGCAGCCCGGAAGGGGCCCACGGGGACACCATATATTTT
CDR3 protein: CASSPEGAHGDTIYF

J gene: TRBJ2-4
D gene: TRBD2
clone size: -
V gene: TRBV12-3/TRBV12-4
CDR3 DNA: TGTGCCAGCAGTCCAAGAGCGGGGCTCGCGTACTTC
CDR3 protein: CASSPRAGLAYF

J gene: TRBJ1-2
D gene: TRBD1
clone size: -
V gene: TRBV3-1
CDR3 DNA: TGTGCCAGCAGCCAGGGCCTGGCGGACAGGGCCTATGGCTACACCTTC
CDR3 protein: CASSQGLADRAYGYTF

J gene: TRBJ2-3
D gene: -
clone size: -
V gene: TRBV5-4
CDR3 DNA: TGTGCCAGCAGCTTGGTCCGCCAGAGCACAGATACGCAGTATTTT
CDR3 protein: CASSLVRQSTDTQYF

J gene: TRBJ2-3
D gene: -
clone size: -
V gene: TRBV4-2
CDR3 DNA: TGTGCCAGCAGCCACACAGGGCAGAGCACAGATACGCAGTATTTT
CDR3 protein: CASSHTGQSTDTQYF

J gene: TRBJ1-4
D gene: -
clone size: few
V gene: TRBV10-3
CDR3 DNA: TGTGCCACAATGAAGCCGGGGGCAGGGGAAAAACTGTTTTTT
CDR3 protein: CATMKPGAGEKLFF

J gene: TRBJ2-1
D gene: -
clone size: many
V gene: TRBV6-2/TRBV6-3
CDR3 DNA: TGTGCCAGCAGTTATCTGTACAATGAGCAGTTCTTC
CDR3 protein: CASSYLYNEQFF

J gene: TRBJ2-5
D gene: TRBD1
clone size: -
V gene: TRBV12-3/TRBV12-4
CDR3 DNA: TGTGCCAGCAGTGTTATTGGGACAGGGAGGGAGACCCAGTACTTC
CDR3 protein: CASSVIGTGRETQYF

J gene: TRBJ1-1
D gene: -
clone size: -
V gene: TRBV20-1
CDR3 DNA: TGCAGTGCTAGAGGAGCCGGGGGGACTGAAGCTTTCTTT
CDR3 protein: CSARGAGGTEAFF